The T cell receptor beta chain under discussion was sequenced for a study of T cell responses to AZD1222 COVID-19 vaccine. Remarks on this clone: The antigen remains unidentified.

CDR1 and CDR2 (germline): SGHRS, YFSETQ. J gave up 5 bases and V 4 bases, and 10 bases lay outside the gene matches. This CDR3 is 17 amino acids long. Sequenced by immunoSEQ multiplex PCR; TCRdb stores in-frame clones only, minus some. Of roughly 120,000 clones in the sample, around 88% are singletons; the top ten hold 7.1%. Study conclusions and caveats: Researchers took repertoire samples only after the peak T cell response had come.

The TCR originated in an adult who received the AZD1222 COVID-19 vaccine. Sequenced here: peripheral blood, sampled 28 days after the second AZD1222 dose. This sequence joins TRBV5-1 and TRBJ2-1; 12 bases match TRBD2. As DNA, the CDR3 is TGCGCCAGCAGCCTCTCCGGGCTAGCGGGGGGGGACAATGAGCAGTTCTTC. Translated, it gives CASSLSGLAGGDNEQFF.